This is a list of T cell receptor beta chains from one sample in a study of blood T cell repertoires in COVID-19. TCRdb keeps only in-frame clones here, not all; method: immunoSEQ multiplex PCR. The sample consists of 250,000 to 300,000 clones, about 80% of them appearing once. The specimen sequenced was PBMCs or T cells enriched from blood (not recorded which). These receptors all come from a man in his thirties or forties with acute COVID-19. Both conserved end residues are part of each CDR3. The D gene is left open where the match is weak. Clone size appears in some rows only: once, few, many, or a class for an expanded clone.

clone_size | j_call | v_call | d_call | cdr3_nt | cdr3_aa
NA | TRBJ2-3 | TRBV5-1 | NA | TGTGCCAGCAGCTTGAGAAATCTAGGAACAGATACGCAGTATTTT | CASSLRNLGTDTQYF
NA | TRBJ2-2 | TRBV6-5 | NA | TGTGCCAGCAGTTACCCCTCCGGAGGGGTCACCGGGGAGCTGTTTTTT | CASSYPSGGVTGELFF
NA | TRBJ2-3 | TRBV9 | NA | TGTGCCAGCAGCGCCTTAGATACGCAGTATTTT | CASSALDTQYF
NA | TRBJ2-4 | TRBV19 | NA | TGTGCCAGTAGCCCTGGGTTTAGCCAAGCCAAAAACATTCAGTACTTC | CASSPGFSQAKNIQYF
once | TRBJ1-2 | TRBV28 | NA | TGTGCCAGCAGTTTAGCCAACATCTATGGCTACACCTTC | CASSLANIYGYTF
NA | TRBJ2-1 | TRBV9 | NA | TGTGCCAGCAGCGTAGACTACGGACTGGATGAGCAGTTCTTC | CASSVDYGLDEQFF
few | TRBJ2-1 | TRBV6-6 | NA | TGTGCCAGCTCCACGCCGGGGGTTGAGCAGTTCTTC | CASSTPGVEQFF
NA | TRBJ2-3 | TRBV28 | TRBD1 | TGTGCCAGCAGTTCGGGGACAGGGGGCTCAGATACGCAGTATTTT | CASSSGTGGSDTQYF
once | TRBJ1-4 | TRBV6-5 | NA | TGTGCCAGCAGTTACTCGGCCGATGAAAAACTGTTTTTT | CASSYSADEKLFF
NA | TRBJ1-4 | TRBV10-3 | NA | TGTGCCATCAGTGAAAGGGGACAACCCGCAACTAATGAAAAACTGTTTTTT | CAISERGQPATNEKLFF
NA | TRBJ1-5 | TRBV18 | NA | TGTGCCAGCTCACCTCTCAACCTACAGGGCTATCAGCCCCAGCATTTT | CASSPLNLQGYQPQHF
once | TRBJ2-1 | TRBV27 | NA | TGTGCCAGCAGTTTTAATTCCGCGGAGAATGAGCAGTTCTTC | CASSFNSAENEQFF
NA | TRBJ1-1 | TRBV6-2/TRBV6-3 | NA | TGTGCCAGCAGACCTAGGGGCAGGATCACTGAAGCTTTCTTT | CASRPRGRITEAFF
NA | TRBJ2-1 | TRBV7-2 | TRBD1 | TGTGCCAGCAGCCTAGGTCGGTGGGGACAGTACAATGAGCAGTTCTTC | CASSLGRWGQYNEQFF
NA | TRBJ2-5 | TRBV28 | TRBD2 | TGTGCCAGCAGTTCTAGCGGGGGGGCCGGTGAGACCCAGTACTTC | CASSSSGGAGETQYF
once | TRBJ1-1 | TRBV28 | NA | TGTGCCAGCAGTTTATCCGCCACACGTTTGAACACTGAAGCTTTCTTT | CASSLSATRLNTEAFF
NA | TRBJ1-1 | TRBV3-1/TRBV3-2 | NA | TGTGCCAGCAGCCTCAATCAGAACACTGAAGCTTTCTTT | CASSLNQNTEAFF
NA | TRBJ1-2 | TRBV20-1 | NA | TGCAGTGCTAGTGACCCCAACAGGGCGGCCTATGGCTACACCTTC | CSASDPNRAAYGYTF
NA | TRBJ2-1 | TRBV7-9 | NA | TGTGCCAGCAGCCCGATCAGGGAAGAGCAGTTCTTC | CASSPIREEQFF
NA | TRBJ2-6 | TRBV6-1 | NA | TGTGCCAGCAGTGACCCATTGGCTTCTGGGGCCAACGTCCTGACTTTC | CASSDPLASGANVLTF
NA | TRBJ1-1 | TRBV5-1 | NA | TGCGCCAGCAGCCCAGCCCTCCAGGTTGTGAACACTGAAGCTTTCTTT | CASSPALQVVNTEAFF
NA | TRBJ2-1 | TRBV12-3/TRBV12-4 | TRBD1 | TGTGCCAGCAGCCGGAATTTCCGGGACAGGGTACTCTTC | CASSRNFRDRVLF
NA | TRBJ1-3 | TRBV7-2 | TRBD1 | TGTGCCAGCAGCGAAGGGACAGCTGGAAACACCATATATTTT | CASSEGTAGNTIYF
NA | TRBJ1-4 | TRBV6-5 | NA | TGTGCCAGCAGTTATGGGGCAGGGGTTAATGAAAAACTGTTTTTT | CASSYGAGVNEKLFF
NA | TRBJ1-3 | TRBV18 | TRBD1 | TGTGCCAGCTCACCAGAGGGACAGACGATAGCAGTCTCTGGAAACACCATATATTTT | CASSPEGQTIAVSGNTIYF
once | TRBJ2-3 | TRBV10-3 | TRBD1 | TGTGCCATCAGTGAAGGGACAGGCGGCACAGATACGCAGTATTTT | CAISEGTGGTDTQYF
NA | TRBJ1-5 | TRBV27 | TRBD1 | TGTGCCAGCAGTTCGACTCCCTCAGGACAGGGTGAGCCCCAGCATTTT | CASSSTPSGQGEPQHF
NA | TRBJ2-3 | TRBV19 | NA | TGTGCCAGTAGGGATTACATGACAAGCACAGATACGCAGTATTTT | CASRDYMTSTDTQYF
once | TRBJ2-3 | TRBV7-3 | NA | TGTGCCAGCAGCCCCTCCAGTTTAGCGCAGACCACAGATACGCAGTATTTT | CASSPSSLAQTTDTQYF
NA | TRBJ2-5 | TRBV3-1/TRBV3-2 | TRBD2 | TGTGCCAGCATCCGCCGGGGGGGAGAGACCCAGTACTTC | CASIRRGGETQYF
once | TRBJ1-1 | TRBV9 | NA | TGTGCCAGCAGCGTAGTTACAGGGCGGACTGAAGCTTTCTTT | CASSVVTGRTEAFF
NA | TRBJ1-1 | TRBV4-3 | NA | TGCGCCAGCAGCCAAGATGGGCAGAGAAACACTGAAGCTTTCTTT | CASSQDGQRNTEAFF
once | TRBJ1-1 | TRBV10-1 | NA | TGCGCCAGCGGTGACAGGCTCGGTGGAACTGAAGCTTTCTTT | CASGDRLGGTEAFF
NA | TRBJ2-1 | TRBV7-6 | TRBD2 | TGTGCCAGCAGCCCAAGACTAGCGGGCCCCGCCTACAATGAGCAGTTCTTC | CASSPRLAGPAYNEQFF
NA | TRBJ2-3 | TRBV11-2 | NA | TGTGCCAGCAGCTTGTGGTCAGGGGCCACAGATACGCAGTATTTT | CASSLWSGATDTQYF
few | TRBJ2-1 | TRBV25-1 | TRBD2 | TGTGCCAGCAGTGCAGGACTAGCGGACAATGAGCAGTTCTTC | CASSAGLADNEQFF
NA | TRBJ1-2 | TRBV5-6 | NA | TGTGCCAGCAGCTTGGGGGGCCGGGGGGACTATGGCTACACCTTC | CASSLGGRGDYGYTF
once | TRBJ2-1 | TRBV4-2 | TRBD2 | TGTGCCAGCAGCCACGGGACTAGCGGGGGGATGACGTACAATGAGCAGTTCTTC | CASSHGTSGGMTYNEQFF
NA | TRBJ2-2 | TRBV29-1 | TRBD1 | TGCAGCGGGGACAGGGCGAACACCGGGGAGCTGTTTTTT | CSGDRANTGELFF
NA | TRBJ1-5 | TRBV7-2 | NA | TGTGCCAGCAGCTTAAAAGGAGGGAACGGGCAGCCCCAGCATTTT | CASSLKGGNGQPQHF
NA | TRBJ1-1 | TRBV3-1/TRBV3-2 | TRBD1 | TGTGCCAGCAGCCAAGATAACCCCCGATCACAGGGGGGTGAAGCTTTCTTT | CASSQDNPRSQGGEAFF
NA | TRBJ2-1 | TRBV6-2/TRBV6-3 | TRBD2 | TGTGCCAGCAGTTACTCGATTCTAGCGGGGACCTTTTACAATGAGCAGTTCTTC | CASSYSILAGTFYNEQFF
once | TRBJ1-2 | TRBV10-1 | NA | TGCGCCAGCAGTGAACAGCCTAACTATGGCTACACCTTC | CASSEQPNYGYTF
NA | TRBJ2-3 | TRBV7-9 | NA | TGTGCCAGCAGCTTCCGGACAGCTACTAGCACAGATACGCAGTATTTT | CASSFRTATSTDTQYF
NA | TRBJ1-2 | TRBV7-8 | NA | TGTGCCAGCAGCCCGCGCCGTTCACGGTACTATGGCTACACCTTC | CASSPRRSRYYGYTF
NA | TRBJ2-1 | TRBV6-5 | NA | TGTGCCAGCGGACGGACAGCGTACAATGAGCAGTTCTTC | CASGRTAYNEQFF
NA | TRBJ1-5 | TRBV30 | NA | TGTGCCTGGAGTGTACGGGCAGGGAAAAATCAGCCCCAGCATTTT | CAWSVRAGKNQPQHF
NA | TRBJ2-2 | TRBV10-1 | TRBD1 | TGCGCCAGCAGCGAGGGGGATCCGGGACAGGAGATGATCGGGGAGCTGTTTTTT | CASSEGDPGQEMIGELFF
NA | TRBJ2-1 | TRBV2 | NA | TGTGCCAGCAGGAACGGTGCCGACAATGAGCAGTTCTTC | CASRNGADNEQFF
once | TRBJ2-3 | TRBV6-4 | NA | TGTGCCAGCAGTGACCAGGGCACAGATACGCAGTATTTT | CASSDQGTDTQYF
NA | TRBJ1-4 | TRBV2 | TRBD1 | TGTGCCAGCAGAGGAACAGGGGGTACTAATGAAAAACTGTTTTTT | CASRGTGGTNEKLFF
NA | TRBJ2-3 | TRBV2 | NA | TGTGCCAGCCGCTCAGCGGATAGCACAGATACGCAGTATTTT | CASRSADSTDTQYF
few | TRBJ2-3 | TRBV28 | TRBD1 | TGTGCCAGCAGTTCACTCTGGGACAGGGGGACAGATACGCAGTATTTT | CASSSLWDRGTDTQYF
NA | TRBJ2-5 | TRBV11-3 | TRBD2 | TGTGCCAGCAGCTTACAGGCTAGCGGGAGTGAGACCCAGTACTTC | CASSLQASGSETQYF
NA | TRBJ2-4 | TRBV12-5 | NA | TGTGCTAGTGGATCCCTAGGCATTCAGTACTTC | CASGSLGIQYF
few | TRBJ1-3 | TRBV3-1/TRBV3-2 | NA | TGTGCCAGCAGCCAAGAACAGATCGGGGTTGGAAACACCATATATTTT | CASSQEQIGVGNTIYF
once | TRBJ1-5 | TRBV6-2/TRBV6-3 | NA | TGTGCCAGCAGTTTATCGGACAGACTTTATAGCAATCAGCCCCAGCATTTT | CASSLSDRLYSNQPQHF
few | TRBJ1-6 | TRBV28 | NA | TGTGCCAGCAGTTTATTAGGACAGATGTCCCTCCACTTT | CASSLLGQMSLHF